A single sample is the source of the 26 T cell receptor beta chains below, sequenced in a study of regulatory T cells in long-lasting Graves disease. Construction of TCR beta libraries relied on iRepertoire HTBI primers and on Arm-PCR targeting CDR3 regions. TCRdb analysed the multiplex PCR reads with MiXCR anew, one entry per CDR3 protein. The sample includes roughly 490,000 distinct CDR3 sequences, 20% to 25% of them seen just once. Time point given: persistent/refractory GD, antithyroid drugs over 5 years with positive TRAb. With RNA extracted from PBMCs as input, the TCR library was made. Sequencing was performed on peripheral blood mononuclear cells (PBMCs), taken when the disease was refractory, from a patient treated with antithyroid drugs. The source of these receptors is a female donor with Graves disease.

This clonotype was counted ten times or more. This chain's CDR3 is CASSLLFRSANVLTF. DNA of the CDR3: TGTGCCAGCAGCTTATTGTTCCGCAGCGCCAACGTCCTGACTTTC. The genes are TRBV11-1 and TRBJ2-6; D gene uncertain. V lost 2 bases, J lost 7 bases, and 12 bases lay in between. CDR3 length: 15 residues. Looked up from germline, CDR1 is SGHAT and CDR2 is FQDESV (reference sequence). The whole variable domain, filled in from reference TRBV11-1 and TRBJ2-6, reads EAEVAQSPRYKITEKSQAVAFWCDPISGHATLYWYRQILGQGPELLVQFQDESVVDDSQLPKDRFSAERLKGVDSTLKIQPAELGDSAMYLCASSLLFRSANVLTFGAGSRLTVL.

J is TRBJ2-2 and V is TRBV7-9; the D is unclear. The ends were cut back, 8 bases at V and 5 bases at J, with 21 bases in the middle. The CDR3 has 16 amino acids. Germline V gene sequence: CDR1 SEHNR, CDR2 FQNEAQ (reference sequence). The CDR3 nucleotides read TGTGCCAGCGGGGTACTTGGGTCTCTAAGGACCGGGGAGCTGTTTTTT. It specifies CASGVLGSLRTGELFF.

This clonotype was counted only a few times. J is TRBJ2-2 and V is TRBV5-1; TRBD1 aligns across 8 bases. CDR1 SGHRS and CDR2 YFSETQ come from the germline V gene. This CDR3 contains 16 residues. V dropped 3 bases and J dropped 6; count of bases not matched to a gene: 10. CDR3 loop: CASSSSGQGRPGELFF. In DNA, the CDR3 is TGCGCCAGCAGCTCCTCCGGACAGGGAAGGCCCGGGGAGCTGTTTTTT.

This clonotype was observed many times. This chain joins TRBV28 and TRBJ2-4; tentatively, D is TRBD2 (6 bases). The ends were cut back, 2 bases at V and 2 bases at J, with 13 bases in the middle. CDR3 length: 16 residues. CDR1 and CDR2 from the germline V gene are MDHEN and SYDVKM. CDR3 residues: CASSLDLRETKNIQYF. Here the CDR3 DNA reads TGTGCCAGCAGTTTAGACCTACGGGAGACCAAAAACATTCAGTACTTC.

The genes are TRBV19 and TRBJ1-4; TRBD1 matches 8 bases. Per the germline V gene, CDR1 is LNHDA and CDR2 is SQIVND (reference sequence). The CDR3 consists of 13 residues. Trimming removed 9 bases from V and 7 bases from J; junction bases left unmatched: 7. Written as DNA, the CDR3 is TGTGCCAGCGGCAGGGGGCTTGGTGAAAAACTGTTTTTT. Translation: CASGRGLGEKLFF.

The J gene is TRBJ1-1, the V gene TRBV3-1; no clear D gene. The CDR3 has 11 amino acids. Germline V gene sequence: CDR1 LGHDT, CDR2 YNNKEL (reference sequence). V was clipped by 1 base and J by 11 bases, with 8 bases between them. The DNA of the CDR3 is TGTGCCAGCAGCCAAGGCACAAGGGCTTTCTTT. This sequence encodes CASSQGTRAFF.

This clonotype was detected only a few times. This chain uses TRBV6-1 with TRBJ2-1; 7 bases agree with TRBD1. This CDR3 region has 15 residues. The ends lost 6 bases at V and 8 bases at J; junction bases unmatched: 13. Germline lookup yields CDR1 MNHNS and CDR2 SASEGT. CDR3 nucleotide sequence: TGTGCCAGCAGGCCTCGGGACAGCCCTCGGGATGAGCAGTTCTTC. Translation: CASRPRDSPRDEQFF.

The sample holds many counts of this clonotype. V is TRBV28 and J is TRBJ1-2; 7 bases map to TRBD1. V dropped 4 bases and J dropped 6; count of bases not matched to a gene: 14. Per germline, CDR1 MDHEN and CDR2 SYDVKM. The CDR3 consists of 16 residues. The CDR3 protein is CASSWWGDREEDGYTF. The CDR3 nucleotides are TGTGCCAGCAGTTGGTGGGGAGACAGGGAGGAAGATGGCTACACCTTC.

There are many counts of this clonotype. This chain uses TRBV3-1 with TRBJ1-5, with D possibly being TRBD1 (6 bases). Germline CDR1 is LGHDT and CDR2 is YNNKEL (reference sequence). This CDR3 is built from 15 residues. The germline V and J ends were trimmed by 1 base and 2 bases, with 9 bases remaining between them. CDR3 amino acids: CASSQGQDRNQPQHF. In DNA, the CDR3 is TGTGCCAGCAGCCAAGGACAGGACCGCAATCAGCCCCAGCATTTT.

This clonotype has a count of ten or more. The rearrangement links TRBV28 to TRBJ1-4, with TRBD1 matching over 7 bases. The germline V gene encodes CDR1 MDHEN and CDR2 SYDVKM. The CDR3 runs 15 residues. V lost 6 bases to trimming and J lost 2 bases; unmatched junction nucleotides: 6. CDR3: CASSSRGGTNEKLFF. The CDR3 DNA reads TGTGCCAGCAGCTCCAGGGGGGGGACTAATGAAAAACTGTTTTTT.

The CDR3 DNA reads as TGTGCCAGCAGCTTAGGGGCAGGGGTTTCAGGGGCCGAGCAGTACTTC. Residues: CASSLGAGVSGAEQYF. V usage is TRBV7-2 and J usage is TRBJ2-7; possible D gene TRBD1, 6 bases. V was clipped by 1 base and J by 6 bases, with 19 bases between them. The CDR3 contains 16 residues. CDR1 is SGHTA, CDR2 FQGNSA, per germline.

The CDR3 region has the DNA TGCAGTGCCTTAAGGACTGACTTCGACCAAGAGACCCAGTACTTC. Protein sequence: CSALRTDFDQETQYF. The V and J genes are TRBV20-1 and TRBJ2-5; the D gene is possibly TRBD2 (5 bases). V was shortened by 6 bases and J by 0 bases, with 17 bases between the two germline ends. The CDR3 consists of 15 residues. CDR1 and CDR2 from the germline V gene are DFQATT and SNEGSKA (reference sequence).

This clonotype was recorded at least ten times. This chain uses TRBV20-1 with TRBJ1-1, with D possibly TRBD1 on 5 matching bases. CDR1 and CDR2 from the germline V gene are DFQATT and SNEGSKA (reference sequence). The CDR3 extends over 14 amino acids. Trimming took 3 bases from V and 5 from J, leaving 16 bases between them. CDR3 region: CSASPYLEGTEAFF. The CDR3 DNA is TGCAGTGCTAGCCCCTACCTGGAGGGGACTGAAGCTTTCTTT.

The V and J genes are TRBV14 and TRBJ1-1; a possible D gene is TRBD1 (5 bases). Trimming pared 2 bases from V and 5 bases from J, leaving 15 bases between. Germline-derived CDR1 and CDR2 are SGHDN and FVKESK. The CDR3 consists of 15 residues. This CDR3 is CASSQQLGEKTEAFF. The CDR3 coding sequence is TGTGCCAGCAGCCAACAGCTGGGGGAAAAGACTGAAGCTTTCTTT.

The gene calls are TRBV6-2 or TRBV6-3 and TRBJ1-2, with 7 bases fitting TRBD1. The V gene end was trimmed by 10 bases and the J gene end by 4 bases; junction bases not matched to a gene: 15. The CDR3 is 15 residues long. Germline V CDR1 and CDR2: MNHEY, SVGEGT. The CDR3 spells CATKTGTVGTYGYTF. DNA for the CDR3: TGTGCCACCAAAACCGGGACAGTGGGGACCTATGGCTACACCTTC.

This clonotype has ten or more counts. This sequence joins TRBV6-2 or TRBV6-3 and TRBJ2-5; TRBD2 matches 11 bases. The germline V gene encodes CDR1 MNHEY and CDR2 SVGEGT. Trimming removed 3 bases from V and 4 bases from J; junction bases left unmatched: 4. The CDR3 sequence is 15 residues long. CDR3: CASSYLTSGAETQYF. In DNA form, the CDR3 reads TGTGCCAGCAGTTATCTGACTAGCGGGGCAGAGACCCAGTACTTC.

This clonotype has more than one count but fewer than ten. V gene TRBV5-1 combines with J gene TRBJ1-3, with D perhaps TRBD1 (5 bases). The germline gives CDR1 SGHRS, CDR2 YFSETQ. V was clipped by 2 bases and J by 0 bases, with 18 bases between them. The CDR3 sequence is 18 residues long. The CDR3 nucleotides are TGCGCCAGCAGCTTCAGGGATTCAGACGGTCTCTCTGGAAACACCATATATTTT. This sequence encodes CASSFRDSDGLSGNTIYF.

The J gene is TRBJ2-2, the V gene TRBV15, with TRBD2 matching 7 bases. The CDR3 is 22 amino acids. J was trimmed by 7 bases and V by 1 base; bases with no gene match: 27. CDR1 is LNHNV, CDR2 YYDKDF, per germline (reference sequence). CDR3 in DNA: TGTGCCACCAGCAGAGGGCGGGGGTCGAGCTCCATTCAGGGAAGCCACAGCGGGGAGCTGTTTTTT. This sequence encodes CATSRGRGSSSIQGSHSGELFF.

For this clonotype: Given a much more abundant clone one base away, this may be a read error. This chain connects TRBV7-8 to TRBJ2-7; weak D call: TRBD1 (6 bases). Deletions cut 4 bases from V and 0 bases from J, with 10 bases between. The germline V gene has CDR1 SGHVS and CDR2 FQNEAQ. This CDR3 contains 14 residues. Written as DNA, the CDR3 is TGTGCCAGCAGCTCGGACAGATACTCCTACGAGCAGTACTTC. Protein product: CASSSDRYSYEQYF.

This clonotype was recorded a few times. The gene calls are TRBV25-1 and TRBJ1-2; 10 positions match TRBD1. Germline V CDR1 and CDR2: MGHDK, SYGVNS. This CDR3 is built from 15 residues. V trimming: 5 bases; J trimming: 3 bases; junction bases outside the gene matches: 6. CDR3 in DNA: TGTGCCAGCAGTAGCCCGGGACAGGGGTACTATGGCTACACCTTC. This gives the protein CASSSPGQGYYGYTF.

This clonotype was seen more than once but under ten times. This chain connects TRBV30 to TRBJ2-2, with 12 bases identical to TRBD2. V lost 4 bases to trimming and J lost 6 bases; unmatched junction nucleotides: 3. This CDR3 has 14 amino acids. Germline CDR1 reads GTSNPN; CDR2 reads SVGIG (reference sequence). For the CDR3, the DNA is TGTGCCTGGATGACTAGCGGGAGTGCCGGGGAGCTGTTTTTT. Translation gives CAWMTSGSAGELFF.

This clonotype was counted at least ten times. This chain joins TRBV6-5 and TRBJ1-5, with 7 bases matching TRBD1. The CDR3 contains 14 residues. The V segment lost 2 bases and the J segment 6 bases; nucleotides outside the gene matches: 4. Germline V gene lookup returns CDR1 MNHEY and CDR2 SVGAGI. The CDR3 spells CASSYDRAGQPQHF. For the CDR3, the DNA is TGTGCCAGCAGTTACGACAGGGCCGGTCAGCCCCAGCATTTT.

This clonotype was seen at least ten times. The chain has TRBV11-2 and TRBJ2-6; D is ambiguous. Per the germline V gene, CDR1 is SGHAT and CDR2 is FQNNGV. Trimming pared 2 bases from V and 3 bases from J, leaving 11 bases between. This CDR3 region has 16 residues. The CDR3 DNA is TGTGCCAGCAGCTTACCCCCGGGCGTTGGGGCCAACGTCCTGACTTTC. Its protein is CASSLPPGVGANVLTF.

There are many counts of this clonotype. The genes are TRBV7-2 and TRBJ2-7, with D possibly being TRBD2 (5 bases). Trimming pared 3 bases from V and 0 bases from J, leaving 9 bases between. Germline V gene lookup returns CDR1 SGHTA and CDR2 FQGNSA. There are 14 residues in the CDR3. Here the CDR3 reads CASSLERTSYEQYF. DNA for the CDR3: TGTGCCAGCAGCTTGGAGCGGACCTCCTACGAGCAGTACTTC.

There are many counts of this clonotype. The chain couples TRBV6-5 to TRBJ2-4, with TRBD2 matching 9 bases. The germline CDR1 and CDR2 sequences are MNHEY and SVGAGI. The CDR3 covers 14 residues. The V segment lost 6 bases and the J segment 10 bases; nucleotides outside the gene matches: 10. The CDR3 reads CASRYRLAVEIQYF. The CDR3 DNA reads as TGTGCCAGCAGGTACCGACTAGCGGTAGAGATTCAGTACTTC.

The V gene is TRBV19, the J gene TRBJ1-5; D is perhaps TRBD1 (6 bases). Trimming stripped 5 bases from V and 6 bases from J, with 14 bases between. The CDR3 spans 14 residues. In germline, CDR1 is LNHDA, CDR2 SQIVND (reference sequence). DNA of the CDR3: TGTGCCAGTAGTCCTGAAGCAGGGGTTCAGCCCCAGCATTTT. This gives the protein CASSPEAGVQPQHF.